Listed here are 17 T cell receptor beta chains from one sample, sequenced in a study of read filtering for tumor transcriptome and immune sequencing. From roughly 400 ng of RNA, a library with molecular barcoded alpha/delta and beta/gamma adaptors was made. TCRdb re-called the reads through MiXCR, storing one row per CDR3 protein. The table lists tens of thousands of distinct CDR3 sequences, roughly 20% of them singletons. The sequenced sample consisted of a population of CD138-negative cells sorted from bone marrow. The receptors here all came from a donor aged 40 or older with multiple myeloma.

This clonotype was recorded many times. The V and J genes are TRBV29-1 and TRBJ2-1; D perhaps matches TRBD1 (6 bases). The CDR3 sequence is 11 residues long. The germline gives CDR1 SQVTM, CDR2 ANQGSEA. Written as DNA, the CDR3 is TGCATCTTATCAACAGGGAATGAGCAGTTCTTC. It specifies CILSTGNEQFF.

V usage is TRBV3-1 and J usage is TRBJ2-1; 10 bases are shared with TRBD2. CDR1 is LGHDT and CDR2 is YNNKEL in the germline V gene (reference sequence). Trimming removed 4 bases from V and 5 bases from J; junction bases left unmatched: 2. The CDR3 spans 14 residues. The CDR3 DNA follows: TGTGCCAGCAGCCTCGGACTAGCGGACAATGAGCAGTTCTTC. Translated: CASSLGLADNEQFF.

Remarks on this clonotype: Being one base from a much bigger clone, this may be a read error. The chain carries TRBV5-1 and TRBJ2-6, with D perhaps TRBD1 (5 bases). Germline V lookup: CDR1 SGHRS, CDR2 YFSETQ. The CDR3 extends over 15 amino acids. CDR3 sequence: CASSSYLSGAYVLTF. CDR3 nucleotide sequence: TGCGCCAGCAGCAGTTATCTCTCTGGGGCCTACGTCCTGACTTTC.

A word on this clonotype: A much more abundant neighbour one base away suggests this may be a read error. The chain carries TRBV28 and TRBJ2-7; D gene uncertain. The CDR3 covers 14 residues. V lost 5 bases, J lost 5 bases, and 16 bases lay in between. Germline lookup yields CDR1 MDHEN and CDR2 SYDVKM. CDR3: CASSALQMGNEQYF. CDR3 nucleotides: TGTGCCAGCAGTGCCCTCCAGATGGGGAACGAGCAGTACTTC.

This clonotype was found a few times. This chain joins TRBV3-1 and TRBJ1-2; D is uncertain. The V gene's germline CDR1 is LGHDT and CDR2 YNNKEL (reference sequence). Trimming left V 2 bases short and J 4 bases short, with 8 bases between. This CDR3 comprises 13 residues. The CDR3 sequence is CASSQRVPYGYTF. The CDR3 nucleotides are TGTGCCAGCAGCCAAAGGGTTCCCTATGGCTACACCTTC.

This clonotype is medium-sized. J is TRBJ2-1 and V is TRBV28, with 10 bases matching TRBD2. Germline V gene sequence: CDR1 MDHEN, CDR2 SYDVKM. V lost 10 bases, J lost 0 bases, and 9 bases stayed unmatched. This CDR3 has 16 residues. The CDR3 coding sequence is TGTGCCACCCTCGAAGCGGGAGGGCCCTCCTACAATGAGCAGTTCTTC. Translating gives CATLEAGGPSYNEQFF.

This clonotype came up many times. In this CDR3 the conserved last residue, phenylalanine or tryptophan, is missing, so a read error is likely. This chain connects TRBV10-3 to TRBJ2-7; D may correspond to TRBD1 or TRBD2 (5 bases each). The ends were cut back, 0 bases at V and 2 bases at J, with 11 bases in the middle. The CDR3 contains 15 residues. Germline CDR1 reads ENHRY; CDR2 reads SYGVKD. CDR3 protein: CAISESGDGPYEQYL. The CDR3 DNA follows: TGTGCCATCAGTGAGTCCGGGGACGGTCCCTACGAGCAGTACCTC.

This clonotype was counted many times. The J gene is TRBJ1-1, the V gene TRBV21-1; TRBD1 reflects the table's D call only, with no check against the DNA. TRBV21-1 is flagged as a pseudogene. The CDR3 is made up of 12 amino acids. CDR3: CASTFSGTEAFF. The CDR3 DNA reads as TGTGCCAGCACCTTCAGTGGGACAGAAGCTTTCTTT.

This clonotype has more than one count but fewer than ten. Being one base from a much bigger clone, this may be a read error. The chain is built from TRBV9 and TRBJ2-3; TRBD2 agrees at 8 bases. The CDR3 has 15 amino acids. The germline CDR1 and CDR2 sequences are SGDLS and YYNGEE. As DNA, the CDR3 is TGTGCCAGCAGCTACAGCGGGAGTGGAGGAGATACGCGGTATTTT. Amino acid sequence: CASSYSGSGGDTRYF.

This chain uses TRBV18 with TRBJ2-1, with TRBD2 matching over 10 bases. From germline, CDR1 is KGHSH and CDR2 LQKENI. V shed 0 bases and J 3 bases; nucleotides not matched to a gene: 5. This CDR3 has 17 residues. The CDR3 DNA reads as TGTGCCAGCTCACCACCCTACACTAGCGGGATCTACAATGAGCAGTTCTTC. Its protein product is CASSPPYTSGIYNEQFF.

Only one count was recorded for this clonotype. Just one base apart from a much larger clone, this may be a read error. The chain recombines TRBV9 with TRBJ2-7, with TRBD2 identical over 8 bases. This CDR3 is 13 amino acids long. Germline-derived CDR1 and CDR2 are SGDLS and YYNGEE. The ends lost 8 bases at V and 3 bases at J; junction bases unmatched: 7. CDR3 in DNA: TGTGCCAGAAGTTCGAGCGGGAGCTACGAGCAGTACTTC. Residues: CARSSSGSYEQYF. Full variable domain (outside the CDR3, taken from reference TRBV9 and TRBJ2-7): DSGVTQTPKHLITATGQRVTLRCSPRSGDLSVYWYQQSLDQGLQFLIQYYNGEERAKGNILERFSAQQFPDLHSELNLSSLELGDSALYFCARSSSGSYEQYFGPGTRLTVT.

This sequence joins TRBV3-1 and TRBJ2-3, with 7 bases that match TRBD2. The V gene's germline CDR1 is LGHDT and CDR2 YNNKEL (reference sequence). V was pared by 1 base and J by 2 bases, with 6 bases of the junction left unmatched. The CDR3 extends over 16 amino acids. The CDR3 DNA reads TGTGCCAGCAGCCAAGTCGGGAGGACCCTCACAGATACGCAGTATTTT. Translated, it gives CASSQVGRTLTDTQYF.

This clonotype showed up many times. The chain couples TRBV20-1 to TRBJ2-7, with 9 bases matching TRBD2. V was clipped by 0 bases and J by 3 bases; unmatched bases: 9. This CDR3 contains 16 residues. Looked up from germline, CDR1 is DFQATT and CDR2 is SNEGSKA (reference sequence). CDR3 in amino acids: CSARDRGVSGSYEQYF. CDR3 bases: TGCAGTGCTAGAGATCGGGGGGTTAGCGGGAGCTACGAGCAGTACTTC.

In regard to this clonotype: Without the conserved terminal phenylalanine or tryptophan, this CDR3 likely stems from a read error. This rearrangement joins TRBV5-1 to TRBJ2-7; D gene unclear. In germline, CDR1 is SGHRS, CDR2 YFSETQ. This CDR3 is 17 amino acids long. CDR3 residues: CASILARDGISSYEQYL. The CDR3 nucleotides read TGCGCCAGCATCTTGGCTAGGGATGGTATCAGCTCCTACGAGCAGTACTTA.

To note about this clonotype: This clone may be a read error of a much larger clone one base away. The CDR3 coding sequence is TGTGCCACCGGCGAGGGGTCTAGCGGGCGTGGCGAGCAGTACTTC. Its translation: CATGEGSSGRGEQYF. The J gene is TRBJ2-7, the V gene TRBV15; 8 bases map to TRBD2. V was clipped by 8 bases and J by 6 bases; unmatched bases: 15. CDR1 is LNHNV and CDR2 is YYDKDF in the germline V gene (reference sequence). This CDR3 comprises 15 residues.

This chain joins TRBV20-1 and TRBJ2-4; D not certain. Germline values: CDR1 DFQATT, CDR2 SNEGSKA (reference sequence). The CDR3 has 15 residues. V was clipped by 1 base and J by 0 bases, with 10 bases between them. The CDR3 bases are TGCAGTGCTAGAGGAGACGAGCTAGCCAAAAACATTCAGTACTTC. It translates to CSARGDELAKNIQYF.

This clonotype was recorded many times. The chain links TRBV20-1 to TRBJ2-5; 8 bases fit TRBD2. The CDR3 loop spans 17 amino acids. CDR1 is DFQATT and CDR2 is SNEGSKA in the germline V gene (reference sequence). After removal of 6 bases from V and 0 bases from J, the junction contained 15 bases not matched to a gene. The CDR3 reads CSANRHRLATYQETQYF. The CDR3 DNA reads as TGCAGTGCCAACCGGCACAGACTAGCGACGTACCAAGAGACCCAGTACTTC.